The clone carrying this TCR beta chain was seen at least ten times. Its specificity is unknown. Using its own MiXCR run on the reads, TCRdb lists one record per CDR3 protein. This table holds around 770,000 distinct CDR3 sequences, around 29% found once. Between the trimmed V and J ends, which lost 3 bases and 6 bases, there was a span of 9 bases. CDR3 length equals 13 residues. Germline V gene data show CDR1 as SGDLS and CDR2 as YYNGEE. This sample was taken from a study of T cell repertoires in cytomegalovirus infection. Looking at the study overall: Selection of CMV epitopes for the study included recently identified HLA-C-restricted and well-studied HLA-B-restricted ones. Whole-study results and caveats: CMV-specific TCR beta clonotypes restricted by HLA-C were the ones dominating the ex vivo response.

The receptor was derived from a human donor in good health (CMV status not recorded). Some clones in this sample may be carry-over from other donors' samples. The chain combines TRBV9 with TRBJ2-2; TRBD1 might be the D (5 bases). The starting material was cultured CD8+ T cells from PBMCs, obtained from culture after CMV antigen stimulation. The CDR3 nucleotides are TGTGCCAGCAGCGCAGGGTTTCCCGGGGAGCTGTTTTTT. Amino acids: CASSAGFPGELFF. The whole variable domain, remainder taken from reference TRBV9 and TRBJ2-2, is DSGVTQTPKHLITATGQRVTLRCSPRSGDLSVYWYQQSLDQGLQFLIQYYNGEERAKGNILERFSAQQFPDLHSELNLSSLELGDSALYFCASSAGFPGELFFGEGSRLTVL.